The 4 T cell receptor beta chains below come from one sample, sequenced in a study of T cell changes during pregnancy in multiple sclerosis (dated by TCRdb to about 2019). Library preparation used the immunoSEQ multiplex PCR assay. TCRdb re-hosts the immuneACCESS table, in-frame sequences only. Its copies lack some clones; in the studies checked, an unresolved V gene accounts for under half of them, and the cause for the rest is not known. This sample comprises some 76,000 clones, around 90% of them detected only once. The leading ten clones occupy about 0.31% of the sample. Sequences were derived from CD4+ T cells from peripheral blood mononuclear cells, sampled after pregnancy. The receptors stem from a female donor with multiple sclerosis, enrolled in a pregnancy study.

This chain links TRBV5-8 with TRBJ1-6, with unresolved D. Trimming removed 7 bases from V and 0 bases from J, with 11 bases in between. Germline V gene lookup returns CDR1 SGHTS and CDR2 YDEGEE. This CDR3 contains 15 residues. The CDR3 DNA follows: TGTGCCAGCGTCATGGGAGCCTCCTATAATTCACCCCTCCACTTT. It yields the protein CASVMGASYNSPLHF. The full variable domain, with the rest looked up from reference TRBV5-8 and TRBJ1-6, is EAGVTQSPTHLIKTRGQQATLRCSPISGHTSVYWYQQALGLGLQFLLWYDEGEERNRGNFPPRFSGRQFPNYSSELNVNALELEDSALYLCASVMGASYNSPLHFGNGTRLTVT.

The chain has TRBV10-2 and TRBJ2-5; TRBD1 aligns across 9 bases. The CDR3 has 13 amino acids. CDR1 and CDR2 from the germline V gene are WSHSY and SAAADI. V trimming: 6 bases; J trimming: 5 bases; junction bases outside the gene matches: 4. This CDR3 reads CASRRTGEETQYF. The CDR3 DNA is TGCGCCAGCAGAAGGACAGGGGAGGAGACCCAGTACTTC.

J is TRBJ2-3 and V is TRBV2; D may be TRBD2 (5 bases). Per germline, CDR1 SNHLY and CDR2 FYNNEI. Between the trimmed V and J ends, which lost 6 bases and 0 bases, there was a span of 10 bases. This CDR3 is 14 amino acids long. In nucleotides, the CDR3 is TGTGCCAGCAGGTTAGCGTTTAGCACAGATACGCAGTATTTT. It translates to CASRLAFSTDTQYF.

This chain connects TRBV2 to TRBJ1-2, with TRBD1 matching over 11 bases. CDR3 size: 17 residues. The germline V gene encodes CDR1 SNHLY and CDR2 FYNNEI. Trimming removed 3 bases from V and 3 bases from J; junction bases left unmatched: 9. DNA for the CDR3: TGTGCCAGCAGTGATGATAGGACAGGGGGCGGTTACTATGGCTACACCTTC. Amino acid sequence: CASSDDRTGGGYYGYTF. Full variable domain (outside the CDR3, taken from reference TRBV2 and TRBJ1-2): EPEVTQTPSHQVTQMGQEVILRCVPISNHLYFYWYRQILGQKVEFLVSFYNNEISEKSEIFDDQFSVERPDGSNFTLKIRSTKLEDSAMYFCASSDDRTGGGYYGYTFGSGTRLTVV.